These 28 T cell receptor beta chains were sequenced from one sample in a study of T cell responses to AZD1222 COVID-19 vaccine. Profiling relied on immunoSEQ multiplex PCR, and the TCRdb table lists in-frame clones only, not all of them. The sample lists about 140,000 clones, roughly 90% occurring once. The sample was peripheral blood, taken 28 days after the second AZD1222 dose. These receptors were obtained from an adult who received the AZD1222 COVID-19 vaccine.

This clone turned up a few times. The gene calls are TRBV28 and TRBJ1-5; D remains unclear. The germline V gene has CDR1 MDHEN and CDR2 SYDVKM. The CDR3 is 14 amino acids. V was clipped by 7 bases and J by 3 bases, with 13 bases between them. The CDR3 DNA follows: TGTGCCAGCACCCCGACGGTGCTCAATCAGCCCCAGCATTTT. Protein product: CASTPTVLNQPQHF.

Note on this clone: One junction end disagrees with the germline gene, perhaps due to a read error. The chain has TRBV7-7 and TRBJ2-1; D unclear. Germline V gives CDR1 SSHAT, CDR2 FNYEAQ (reference sequence). The CDR3 runs to 14 residues. Here the CDR3 DNA reads TGTGCTAGCAGCTTAGTCTCCACCTCCAATGAGCAGTTCTTC. It encodes CASSLVSTSNEQFF.

The rearrangement joins TRBV6-5 to TRBJ2-1; 7 bases are shared with TRBD2. With 6 bases clipped from V and 6 bases from J, the junction kept 11 bases outside the gene matches. The CDR3 consists of 15 residues. Germline V gene sequence: CDR1 MNHEY, CDR2 SVGAGI. Here the CDR3 reads CASRGRGKFFNEQFF. CDR3 nucleotides: TGTGCCAGCAGGGGGCGGGGGAAATTTTTCAATGAGCAGTTCTTC.

The chain is built from TRBV5-1 and TRBJ1-4, with 7 nucleotides matching TRBD1. The CDR3 has 14 amino acids. Per germline, CDR1 SGHRS and CDR2 YFSETQ. The junction had 7 bases not matched to a gene; V was cut back by 3 bases and J by 8 bases. The CDR3 nucleotides read TGCGCCAGCAGCTCGACAGGGCATCGAGAAAAACTGTTTTTT. Protein product: CASSSTGHREKLFF.

The rearrangement joins TRBV3-1 (or the pseudogene TRBV3-2) to TRBJ1-4; maybe TRBD1 (5 bases). The germline CDR1 and CDR2 sequences are LGHDT and YNNKEL (reference sequence). V was pared by 4 bases and J by 7 bases, with 13 bases between. The CDR3 totals 14 residues. The CDR3 spells CASSRGGVGEKLFF. CDR3 sequence (DNA): TGTGCCAGCAGCCGTGGGGGAGTCGGTGAAAAACTGTTTTTT.

V is TRBV4-3 and J is TRBJ2-1, with D unresolved. The CDR3 loop spans 13 amino acids. The V end was cut by 4 bases, the J end by 7 bases, with 11 bases between. Germline V gene data show CDR1 as LGHNA and CDR2 as YSLEER. The CDR3 is CASSLQLGNEQFF. The CDR3 DNA reads TGCGCCAGCAGCCTTCAGCTCGGTAATGAGCAGTTCTTC.

The chain carries TRBV27 and TRBJ2-4; TRBD1 aligns across 8 bases. The germline V gene encodes CDR1 MNHEY and CDR2 SMNVEV (reference sequence). There are 14 residues in the CDR3. V lost 5 bases and J lost 5; bases outside the gene matches: 5. The DNA of the CDR3 is TGTGCCAGCAGTATCGACAGGGGCCAAAACATTCAGTACTTC. Protein: CASSIDRGQNIQYF.

V usage is TRBV19 and J usage is TRBJ1-3, with unresolved D. The germline CDR1 and CDR2 sequences are LNHDA and SQIVND (reference sequence). There are 16 residues in the CDR3. The V gene lost 1 base and the J gene lost 0 bases, with 10 bases spanning the gap. CDR3 loop: CASSIGVLDSGNTIYF. As DNA, the CDR3 is TGTGCCAGTAGTATAGGCGTGCTGGACTCTGGAAACACCATATATTTT. Full variable domain (outside the CDR3, taken from reference TRBV19 and TRBJ1-3): DGGITQSPKYLFRKEGQNVTLSCEQNLNHDAMYWYRQDPGQGLRLIYYSQIVNDFQKGDIAEGYSVSREKKESFPLTVTSAQKNPTAFYLCASSIGVLDSGNTIYFGEGSWLTVV.

V usage is TRBV10-3 and J usage is TRBJ2-7, with TRBD1 as a possible D gene (6 bases). The ends were cut back, 5 bases at V and 3 bases at J, with 8 bases in the middle. Germline-derived CDR1 and CDR2 are ENHRY and SYGVKD. The CDR3 runs to 12 residues. CDR3 DNA sequence: TGTGCCATCAGTCCACAGGGCTACGAGCAGTACTTC. This encodes CAISPQGYEQYF.

The chain carries TRBV9 and TRBJ1-2; unclear D gene. The germline V gene encodes CDR1 SGDLS and CDR2 YYNGEE. This CDR3 contains 16 residues. The V end was cut by 4 bases, the J end by 2 bases, with 18 bases between. As DNA, the CDR3 is TGTGCCAGCAGCCCCAGAGCGGGTATCACCAACTATGGCTACACCTTC. This gives the protein CASSPRAGITNYGYTF.

This clone was found once. This sequence joins TRBV9 and TRBJ2-6; 11 bases map to TRBD2. Germline lookup yields CDR1 SGDLS and CDR2 YYNGEE. The length of the CDR3 is 18 residues. Trimming removed 0 bases from V and 4 bases from J; junction bases left unmatched: 6. The CDR3 DNA reads TGTGCCAGCAGCGTAGCTTCTAGCGGGAGGTCCGGGGCCAACGTCCTGACTTTC. Translation gives CASSVASSGRSGANVLTF.

V usage is TRBV28 and J usage is TRBJ2-7, with 7 bases matching TRBD2. Germline CDR1 is MDHEN and CDR2 is SYDVKM. The J segment lost 6 bases and the V segment lost 6 bases, leaving 26 bases of the junction unmatched. The CDR3 length is 19 residues. This chain's CDR3 is CASSFYRRGGSLRVREQYF. CDR3 sequence (DNA): TGTGCCAGCAGCTTTTATCGTCGTGGCGGGAGTCTTAGGGTCCGCGAGCAGTACTTC.

In this sample, this clone turned up a few times. The chain has TRBV30 and TRBJ1-2, with D perhaps TRBD1 (6 bases). This CDR3 spans 12 amino acids. V dropped 7 bases and J dropped 0 bases, with 9 bases sitting between them. Germline lookup yields CDR1 GTSNPN and CDR2 SVGIG (reference sequence). CDR3 nucleotide sequence: TGTGCCTCCAGGACAGCTAACTATGGCTACACCTTC. Amino acids: CASRTANYGYTF. Combining the CDR3 with reference TRBV30 and TRBJ1-2 gives the whole variable domain SQTIHQWPATLVQPVGSPLSLECTVEGTSNPNLYWYRQAAGRGLQLLFYSVGIGQISSEVPQNLSASRPQDRQFILSSKKLLLSDSGFYLCASRTANYGYTFGSGTRLTVV.

This clone has a handful of counts. The chain recombines TRBV12-3 or TRBV12-4 with TRBJ1-1; no clear D gene. V was cut by 7 bases and J by 10 bases, with 13 bases left in between. This CDR3 is built from 11 residues. The CDR3 DNA reads as TGTGCCAGCATCCTATTCGGGCGAGCTTTCTTT. Amino acids: CASILFGRAFF.

This clone was counted once. This chain joins TRBV15 and TRBJ2-1; 7 bases fit TRBD2. Germline V gene lookup returns CDR1 LNHNV and CDR2 YYDKDF (reference sequence). After removal of 5 bases from V and 2 bases from J, the junction contained 6 bases not matched to a gene. The CDR3 length is 15 residues. The CDR3 reads CATSQTSAAYNEQFF. The CDR3, as DNA: TGTGCCACCAGCCAAACTAGCGCCGCCTACAATGAGCAGTTCTTC. Combining the CDR3 with reference TRBV15 and TRBJ2-1 gives the whole variable domain DAMVIQNPRYQVTQFGKPVTLSCSQTLNHNVMYWYQQKSSQAPKLLFHYYDKDFNNEADTPDNFQSRRPNTSFCFLDIRSPGLGDTAMYLCATSQTSAAYNEQFFGPGTRLTVL.

J is TRBJ1-6 and V is TRBV10-3, with D possibly TRBD1 on 5 matching bases. The CDR3 length is 14 residues. In germline, CDR1 is ENHRY, CDR2 SYGVKD. Trimming stripped 0 bases from V and 10 bases from J, with 10 bases between. In DNA, the CDR3 is TGTGCCATCAGTGAGTCTAGGGACGCGTCACCCCTCCACTTT. It codes for CAISESRDASPLHF.

The chain joins TRBV19 to TRBJ2-3, with 7 nucleotides matching TRBD1. Trimming at V came to 5 bases and at J to 0 bases, leaving 5 bases not matched to a gene. The germline V gene has CDR1 LNHDA and CDR2 SQIVND (reference sequence). There are 15 residues in the CDR3. DNA for the CDR3: TGTGCCAGTAGTCGGCAGGGGGTCAGCACAGATACGCAGTATTTT. Protein: CASSRQGVSTDTQYF.

The chain joins TRBV6-5 to TRBJ2-1; unclear D gene. The CDR3 consists of 14 residues. V gave up 0 bases and J gave up 8 bases, with 11 bases separating them. Germline lookup yields CDR1 MNHEY and CDR2 SVGAGI. The DNA of the CDR3 is TGTGCCAGCAGTTACTCGAACCTTGGGGATGAGCAGTTCTTC. Translating gives CASSYSNLGDEQFF.

V is TRBV7-9 and J is TRBJ2-5; D perhaps matches TRBD2 (6 bases). Germline V gene data show CDR1 as SEHNR and CDR2 as FQNEAQ (reference sequence). Between the trimmed V and J ends, which lost 4 bases and 5 bases, there was a span of 17 bases. The CDR3 runs 15 residues. For the CDR3, the DNA is TGTGCCAGCAGCTCCAACCCGGGAGCTTGGGAGACCCAGTACTTC. Its translation is CASSSNPGAWETQYF. Full variable domain (outside the CDR3, taken from reference TRBV7-9 and TRBJ2-5): DTGVSQNPRHKITKRGQNVTFRCDPISEHNRLYWYRQTLGQGPEFLTYFQNEAQLEKSRLLSDRFSAERPKGSFSTLEIQRTEQGDSAMYLCASSSNPGAWETQYFGPGTRLLVL.

The sample holds one count of this clone. This chain connects TRBV27 to TRBJ2-2; TRBD1 matches 9 bases. V was clipped by 10 bases and J by 6 bases; unmatched bases: 9. Per germline, CDR1 MNHEY and CDR2 SMNVEV (reference sequence). This CDR3 contains 14 residues. The CDR3 sequence is CAIRTGGAAGELFF. The CDR3 nucleotides read TGTGCCATCCGAACAGGGGGCGCAGCCGGGGAGCTGTTTTTT.

The chain combines TRBV5-1 with TRBJ1-4, with a weak D call TRBD1 (6 bases). Trimming cost V 2 bases and J 0 bases, with 17 bases left between them. The germline V gene has CDR1 SGHRS and CDR2 YFSETQ. CDR3 length: 18 residues. In nucleotides, the CDR3 is TGCGCCAGCAGCTTAAGACCCCGAGGGGGTGCAACTAATGAAAAACTGTTTTTT. The encoded protein is CASSLRPRGGATNEKLFF.

This clone was counted once. The chain couples TRBV28 to TRBJ2-7, with a tentative D call TRBD2 (6 bases). V was clipped by 3 bases and J by 4 bases, with 19 bases between them. The CDR3 covers 16 residues. From germline, CDR1 is MDHEN and CDR2 SYDVKM. In DNA form, the CDR3 reads TGTGCCAGCAGTTTCTTAGGAGGGAGAAGGGCATACGAGCAGTACTTC. Its protein product is CASSFLGGRRAYEQYF.

This sequence joins TRBV12-1 and TRBJ2-5; the table's D call, TRBD2, was not checked against the DNA. TRBV12-1 is designated a pseudogene. This CDR3 spans 16 amino acids. The CDR3 DNA follows: TGTGCCAGCAGCCCTACTAGCGGAGATTACCAAGAGACCCAGTACTTC. Protein sequence: CASSPTSGDYQETQYF.

The chain couples TRBV28 to TRBJ1-4; TRBD1 agrees at 8 bases. The germline V gene has CDR1 MDHEN and CDR2 SYDVKM. The CDR3 runs 15 residues. Losses at the gene ends were 5 bases for V and 12 bases for J; bases not matched to a gene: 14. This CDR3 reads CASSILGTGLLELFF. For the CDR3, the DNA is TGTGCCAGCAGTATTCTGGGGACAGGCCTACTTGAACTGTTTTTT. Full variable domain (remainder filled in from reference TRBV28 and TRBJ1-4): DVKVTQSSRYLVKRTGEKVFLECVQDMDHENMFWYRQDPGLGLRLIYFSYDVKMKEKGDIPEGYSVSREKKERFSLILESASTNQTSMYLCASSILGTGLLELFFGSGTQLSVL.

The genes are TRBV6-5 and TRBJ1-2, with 8 nucleotides matching TRBD1. Trimming removed 4 bases from V and 4 bases from J; junction bases left unmatched: 5. The germline gives CDR1 MNHEY, CDR2 SVGAGI. This CDR3 contains 14 residues. CDR3 in DNA: TGTGCCAGCAGTTCGGCAGGGGGCTTCTATGGCTACACCTTC. It specifies CASSSAGGFYGYTF.

The CDR3 bases are TGTGCCAGCAGGCCATTTACAGTTCAAAACTATGGCTACACCTTC. It codes for CASRPFTVQNYGYTF. This chain connects TRBV3-1 (or the pseudogene TRBV3-2) to TRBJ1-2; D gene unclear. Germline V gene data show CDR1 as LGHDT and CDR2 as YNNKEL (reference sequence). The germline V and J ends were trimmed by 6 bases and 2 bases, with 16 bases remaining between them. This CDR3 has 15 amino acids.

The rearrangement uses TRBV19 and TRBJ1-6; tentatively, D is TRBD1 (5 bases). The CDR3 sequence is 14 residues long. V was cut by 9 bases and J by 10 bases, with 19 bases left in between. The germline V gene encodes CDR1 LNHDA and CDR2 SQIVND (reference sequence). In nucleotides, the CDR3 is TGTGCCAGCGCTAGGGGCAGCGGAGAATCACCCCTCCACTTT. This translates into CASARGSGESPLHF. The entire variable domain, with the rest obtained from reference TRBV19 and TRBJ1-6, is as follows: DGGITQSPKYLFRKEGQNVTLSCEQNLNHDAMYWYRQDPGQGLRLIYYSQIVNDFQKGDIAEGYSVSREKKESFPLTVTSAQKNPTAFYLCASARGSGESPLHFGNGTRLTVT.

The chain links TRBV29-1 to TRBJ2-4; D unclear. Trimming pared 3 bases from V and 6 bases from J, leaving 12 bases between. Germline CDR1 SQVTM, CDR2 ANQGSEA. The CDR3 runs 13 residues. The CDR3 sequence: CSVEWSVGNIQYF. DNA for the CDR3: TGCAGCGTTGAGTGGTCAGTTGGAAACATTCAGTACTTC.